The rows below give T cell receptor beta chains drawn from one sample of a study of PD-1 blockade in classical Hodgkin lymphoma. Produced via immunoSEQ multiplex PCR; TCRdb's table is partial and in-frame only. The data show tens of thousands of clones, with about 93% seen just once and around 0.21% held by the top ten. The starting material was CD4+ T cells from blood, obtained at baseline. All receptors come from a human donor with classical Hodgkin lymphoma. CDR3s include the opening cysteine and the closing phenylalanine or tryptophan. Each record gives: clone size, J gene, V gene, CDR3 protein. Rows give clone size only sometimes, using once, few, many, or a class for an expanded clone.

.	TRBJ2-3	TRBV4-2	CASSQEGASTDTQYF
.	TRBJ2-1	TRBV9	CASSVANVGSVNEQFF
.	TRBJ2-7	TRBV4-1	CASSQLRGPYEQYF
.	TRBJ2-3	TRBV2	CASSEEVPTDTQYF
.	TRBJ2-3	TRBV25-1	CASSRLGDTQYF
.	TRBJ2-7	TRBV6-5	CASRSSGSGEQYF
.	TRBJ1-4	TRBV7-9	CASSLLRDEKLFF
.	TRBJ1-1	TRBV19	CASIPGTSGTEAFF
once	TRBJ2-3	TRBV5-1	CASSPLVPDTQYF
once	TRBJ1-4	TRBV5-1	CASSLRGFGGATNEKLFF